This T cell receptor beta chain was captured in a study of T cell responses to AZD1222 COVID-19 vaccine. Looked up from germline, CDR1 is LNHDA and CDR2 is SQIVND (reference sequence). This CDR3 comprises 15 residues. The V end was cut by 1 base, the J end by 4 bases, with 13 bases between. A note on this clone: Its cognate antigen is unknown.

Method: immunoSEQ multiplex PCR; TCRdb's copy keeps in-frame clones and lacks some. The table includes 150,000 or so clones, about 91% detected once. The study pooled second doses at about 4 or about 12 weeks. Whole-study results and caveats: The study found Spike-specific TCR breadth and depth rose after two AZD1222 doses. Baseline testing showed seropositivity in only a handful of AZD1222 recipients.

The chain joins TRBV19 to TRBJ1-2; weak D call: TRBD1 (5 bases). Sequences were derived from peripheral blood, sampled 28 days after the second AZD1222 dose. The source of this sequence is an adult who received the AZD1222 COVID-19 vaccine. CDR3 protein: CASSIGPGSAYGYTF. Written as DNA, the CDR3 is TGTGCCAGTAGTATAGGTCCAGGGTCGGCCTATGGCTACACCTTC.